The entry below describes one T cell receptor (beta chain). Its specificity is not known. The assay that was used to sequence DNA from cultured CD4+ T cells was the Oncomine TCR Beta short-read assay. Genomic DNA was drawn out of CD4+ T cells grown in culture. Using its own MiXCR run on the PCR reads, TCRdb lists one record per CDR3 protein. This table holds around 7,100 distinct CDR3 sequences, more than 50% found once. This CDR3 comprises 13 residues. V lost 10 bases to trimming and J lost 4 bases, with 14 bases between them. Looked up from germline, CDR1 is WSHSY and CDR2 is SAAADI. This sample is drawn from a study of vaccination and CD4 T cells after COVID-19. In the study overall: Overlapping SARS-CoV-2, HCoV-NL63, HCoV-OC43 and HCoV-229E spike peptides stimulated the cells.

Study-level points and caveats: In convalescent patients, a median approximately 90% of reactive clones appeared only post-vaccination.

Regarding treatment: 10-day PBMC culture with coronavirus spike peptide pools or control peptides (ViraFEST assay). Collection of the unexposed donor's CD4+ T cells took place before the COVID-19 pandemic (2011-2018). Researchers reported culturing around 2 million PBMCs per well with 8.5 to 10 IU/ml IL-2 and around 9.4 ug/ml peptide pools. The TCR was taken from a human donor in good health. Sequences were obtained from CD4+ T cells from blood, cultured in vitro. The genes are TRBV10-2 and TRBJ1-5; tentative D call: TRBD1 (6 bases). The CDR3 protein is CATSGASNQPQHF. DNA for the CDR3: TGCGCCACCTCAGGGGCATCTAATCAGCCCCAGCATTTT.